These 24 T cell receptor beta chains were sequenced from one sample in a study of identifying expanded T cells in peripheral blood. Sequencing used immunoSEQ multiplex PCR; TCRdb keeps in-frame clones, though not all of them. The table lists about 82,000 clones, 70% to 90% of them singletons. The source material was blood. Receptors were obtained from a person aged 18 to 75 in good health.

For the CDR3, the DNA is TGTGCCAGCAGTTACAGGGGACTTACAAATGAAAAACTGTTTTTT. The encoded protein is CASSYRGLTNEKLFF. The V and J genes are TRBV6-5 and TRBJ1-4, with D tentatively TRBD1 (5 bases). Germline V gene sequence: CDR1 MNHEY, CDR2 SVGAGI. Trimming pared 2 bases from V and 5 bases from J, leaving 12 bases between. The CDR3 is 15 amino acids.

V usage is TRBV19 and J usage is TRBJ1-5; tentative D call: TRBD1 (5 bases). The germline CDR1 and CDR2 sequences are LNHDA and SQIVND (reference sequence). Trimming took off 3 bases at V and 6 bases at J, with 9 bases between the two ends. This CDR3 region has 13 residues. The CDR3 coding sequence is TGTGCCAGTAGTATGGGAGGGACTCAGCCCCAGCATTTT. It yields the protein CASSMGGTQPQHF.

The chain couples TRBV2 to TRBJ2-6; no clear D. This CDR3 has 12 amino acids. Germline CDR1 and CDR2: SNHLY and FYNNEI. The V end lost 6 bases, the J end lost 2 bases, and 2 bases lay between the germline ends. The CDR3 region has the DNA TGTGCCAGCAGGGCTGGGGCCAACGTCCTGACTTTC. It codes for CASRAGANVLTF. Combining the CDR3 with reference TRBV2 and TRBJ2-6 gives the whole variable domain EPEVTQTPSHQVTQMGQEVILRCVPISNHLYFYWYRQILGQKVEFLVSFYNNEISEKSEIFDDQFSVERPDGSNFTLKIRSTKLEDSAMYFCASRAGANVLTFGAGSRLTVL.

V and J are TRBV19 and TRBJ1-5, with D possibly being TRBD1 (6 bases). V was cut by 5 bases and J by 7 bases, with 18 bases left in between. Germline CDR1 reads LNHDA; CDR2 reads SQIVND (reference sequence). The CDR3 totals 15 residues. CDR3 loop: CASSPGGGVGQPQHF. As DNA, the CDR3 is TGTGCCAGTAGTCCCGGAGGGGGGGTGGGACAGCCCCAGCATTTT.

This clone has just one count. The chain recombines TRBV5-1 with TRBJ2-5; D remains unclear. The CDR3 has 14 residues. Germline CDR1 and CDR2: SGHRS and YFSETQ. V was shortened by 0 bases and J by 2 bases, with 8 bases between the two germline ends. The CDR3 DNA reads as TGCGCCAGCAGCTTGGGTGACTGGCAAGAGACCCAGTACTTC. Translating it yields CASSLGDWQETQYF.

The chain has TRBV25-1 and TRBJ1-6; a possible D gene is TRBD1 (5 bases). V lost 9 bases and J lost 5, with 11 bases in between. The CDR3 extends over 13 amino acids. The germline V gene encodes CDR1 MGHDK and CDR2 SYGVNS. The CDR3 DNA reads TGTGCCAGACCGACAGTCAATAATTCACCCCTCCACTTT. The encoded protein is CARPTVNNSPLHF.

This clone has just one count. V and J are TRBV7-6 and TRBJ2-1; 8 bases match TRBD2. V lost 5 bases to trimming and J lost 8 bases; unmatched junction nucleotides: 11. CDR1 SGHVS and CDR2 FNYEAQ come from the germline V gene. This CDR3 comprises 15 residues. CDR3 DNA: TGTGCCAGCAGCGCAGCGGGGGTTCTTACGGATGAGCAGTTCTTC. Protein sequence: CASSAAGVLTDEQFF.

This chain links TRBV9 with TRBJ2-1; 14 bases align to TRBD2. Germline CDR1 is SGDLS and CDR2 is YYNGEE. The CDR3 has 17 residues. Germline trimming cut 2 bases from V and 10 bases from J; bases unmatched to any gene: 11. As DNA, the CDR3 is TGTGCCAGCAGCGTCAATCCACCGGGACTAGCGGGAGAAGAGCAGTTCTTC. It translates to CASSVNPPGLAGEEQFF.

The genes are TRBV4-3 and TRBJ2-7; D may correspond to TRBD1 or TRBD2 (6 bases each). The CDR3 runs to 15 residues. Germline-derived CDR1 and CDR2 are LGHNA and YSLEER. The ends were cut back, 0 bases at V and 2 bases at J, with 11 bases in the middle. The CDR3 DNA reads as TGCGCCAGCAGCCAAGATCTTGGGGGGCCCTACGAGCAGTACTTC. This translates into CASSQDLGGPYEQYF.

This clone was picked up one time. V and J are TRBV4-1 and TRBJ1-2; 8 bases line up with TRBD1. The germline gives CDR1 MGHRA, CDR2 YSYEKL. This CDR3 is 15 amino acids long. J gave up 5 bases and V 1 base, and 6 bases lay outside the gene matches. The CDR3 reads CASSQVGQGAYGYTF. The CDR3 nucleotides read TGCGCCAGCAGCCAAGTTGGGCAGGGGGCTTATGGCTACACCTTC.

This clone was seen a single time. This chain connects TRBV6-6 to TRBJ1-2; TRBD1 is a possible D gene (5 bases). Trimming removed 2 bases from V and 4 bases from J, with 11 bases in between. The CDR3 covers 14 residues. Germline V gene data show CDR1 as MNHNY and CDR2 as SVGAGI (reference sequence). CDR3: CASSYTTGGYGYTF. Here the CDR3 DNA reads TGTGCCAGCAGTTACACCACGGGGGGCTATGGCTACACCTTC.

The gene calls are TRBV1 and TRBJ1-2; TRBD1, the D gene given by the table, was not confirmed from the DNA. TRBV1 is a pseudogene. The CDR3 length is 15 residues. The CDR3 DNA is TGCACCAGCAGCCAAGAAGGACAGGGGGCGCGCGGCTACACCTTC. Amino acid sequence: CTSSQEGQGARGYTF.

The J gene is TRBJ2-7, the V gene TRBV6-5, with 10 bases identical to TRBD2. This CDR3 has 14 residues. J lost 5 bases, V lost 7 bases, and 8 bases had no gene match. CDR1 is MNHEY, CDR2 SVGAGI, per germline. CDR3 sequence reads: CASNQAGGPNEQYF. The CDR3 region has the DNA TGTGCCAGCAATCAAGCGGGAGGGCCGAACGAGCAGTACTTC.

The chain has TRBV2 and TRBJ1-2, with D possibly being TRBD1 (6 bases). The CDR3 spans 16 residues. V lost 11 bases, J lost 6 bases, and 28 bases lay in between. Germline CDR1 and CDR2: SNHLY and FYNNEI. The CDR3 DNA sequence: TGTGCCGAACGTTATTGGGAAGGGGGAAAGGGTAATGGCTACACCTTC. Protein: CAERYWEGGKGNGYTF.

V is TRBV2 and J is TRBJ2-1; tentative D call: TRBD2 (6 bases). CDR1 and CDR2 (germline): SNHLY, FYNNEI. Trimming left V 2 bases short and J 0 bases short, with 14 bases between. This CDR3 region has 17 residues. The CDR3 region is CASSETLGGGSYNEQFF. The CDR3 nucleotides read TGTGCCAGCAGTGAAACTCTGGGGGGAGGCTCCTACAATGAGCAGTTCTTC.

The chain couples TRBV2 to TRBJ2-3, with D perhaps being TRBD1 or TRBD2 (5 bases each). The CDR3 totals 15 residues. Between the trimmed V and J ends, which lost 6 bases and 5 bases, there was a span of 18 bases. From germline, CDR1 is SNHLY and CDR2 FYNNEI. The CDR3: CASRAGTLIGDTQYF. CDR3 bases: TGTGCCAGCAGGGCCGGGACCCTAATTGGAGATACGCAGTATTTT.

The V and J genes are TRBV7-6 and TRBJ2-7; D gene uncertain. Trimming cost V 1 base and J 0 bases, with 7 bases left between them. This CDR3 has 14 amino acids. Germline V gene lookup returns CDR1 SGHVS and CDR2 FNYEAQ. The CDR3 DNA reads as TGTGCCAGCAGCTTAGGCCCCTCCTCCTACGAGCAGTACTTC. This translates into CASSLGPSSYEQYF.

J is TRBJ2-2 and V is TRBV11-2; no reliable D call. The CDR3 contains 14 residues. In germline, CDR1 is SGHAT, CDR2 FQNNGV. Between the trimmed V and J ends, which lost 2 bases and 5 bases, there was a span of 9 bases. The CDR3 region is CASSLQTQTGELFF. Here the CDR3 DNA reads TGTGCCAGCAGCTTACAGACACAAACCGGGGAGCTGTTTTTT.

This rearrangement joins TRBV6-6 to TRBJ1-4; D remains unclear. V was shortened by 4 bases and J by 3 bases, with 15 bases between the two germline ends. The CDR3 extends over 16 amino acids. Germline V CDR1 and CDR2: MNHNY, SVGAGI (reference sequence). In DNA form, the CDR3 reads TGTGCCAGCAGTTCCGCTGGTGGGGTTGCTAATGAAAAACTGTTTTTT. Protein: CASSSAGGVANEKLFF.

The V gene is TRBV6-1, the J gene TRBJ2-1; 7 nucleotides line up with TRBD1. CDR1 MNHNS and CDR2 SASEGT come from the germline V gene. The trim removed 6 bases at V and 6 bases at J, leaving 5 bases unmatched. This CDR3 contains 13 residues. CDR3 loop: CASSPGQTNEQFF. DNA of the CDR3: TGTGCCAGCAGCCCGGGACAGACCAATGAGCAGTTCTTC.

The chain employs TRBV19 and TRBJ1-2; D is unresolved. CDR1 is LNHDA, CDR2 SQIVND, per germline (reference sequence). Deletions cut 7 bases from V and 4 bases from J, with 16 bases between. The CDR3 covers 14 residues. The CDR3 nucleotides are TGTGCCAGTAAGGTGACAAGGCTAACCTATGGCTACACCTTC. This encodes CASKVTRLTYGYTF.

The chain combines TRBV13 with TRBJ2-5; D possibly corresponds to TRBD2 (6 bases). Trimming left V 0 bases short and J 7 bases short, with 21 bases between. In germline, CDR1 is PRHDT, CDR2 FYEKMQ (reference sequence). This CDR3 comprises 17 residues. The CDR3 protein is CASSLGRMAGSLGTQYF. Written as DNA, the CDR3 is TGTGCCAGCAGCTTAGGGCGTATGGCGGGATCCCTAGGGACCCAGTACTTC.

The V and J genes are TRBV10-1 and TRBJ2-7; maybe TRBD2 (5 bases). The CDR3 covers 15 residues. Between the trimmed V and J ends, which lost 2 bases and 8 bases, there was a span of 19 bases. Germline V gene sequence: CDR1 WNHNN, CDR2 SYGVQD (reference sequence). The CDR3 DNA sequence: TGCGCCAGCAGTGAGGGCGGGTCCCTACCACAGAAGCAGTACTTC. This translates into CASSEGGSLPQKQYF.

The J gene is TRBJ2-7, the V gene TRBV6-1; TRBD2 might be the D (5 bases). The V gene's germline CDR1 is MNHNS and CDR2 SASEGT. The CDR3 is 14 residues long. The V end was cut by 0 bases, the J end by 5 bases, with 11 bases between. The CDR3 protein is CASSEALGSNEQYF. In DNA form, the CDR3 reads TGTGCCAGCAGTGAAGCTCTAGGGAGTAACGAGCAGTACTTC.